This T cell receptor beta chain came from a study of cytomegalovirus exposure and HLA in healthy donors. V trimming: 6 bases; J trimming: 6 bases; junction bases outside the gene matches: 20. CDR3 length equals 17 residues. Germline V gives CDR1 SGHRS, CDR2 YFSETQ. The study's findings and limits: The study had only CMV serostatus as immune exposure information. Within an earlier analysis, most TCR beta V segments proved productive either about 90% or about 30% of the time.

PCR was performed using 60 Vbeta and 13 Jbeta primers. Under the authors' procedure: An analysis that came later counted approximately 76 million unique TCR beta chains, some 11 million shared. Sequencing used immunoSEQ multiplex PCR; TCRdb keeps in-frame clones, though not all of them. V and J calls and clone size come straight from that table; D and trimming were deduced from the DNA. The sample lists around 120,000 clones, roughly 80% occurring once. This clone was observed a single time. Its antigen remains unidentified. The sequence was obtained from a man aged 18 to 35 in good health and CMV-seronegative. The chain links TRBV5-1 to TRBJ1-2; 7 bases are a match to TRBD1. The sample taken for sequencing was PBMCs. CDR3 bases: TGCGCCAGCACCCCCCGGACAGGCTACGGGGGTGAAGATGGCTACACCTTC. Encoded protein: CASTPRTGYGGEDGYTF.